This T cell receptor (beta chain) is from a study of cytomegalovirus exposure and HLA in healthy donors. This clone was counted between two and nine times. Its specificity is not known. General study findings and limits: A further, later analysis showed that HLA-associated TCR beta chains (compared with equally common others) were more clonally expanded. Several of the most significant clusters appeared linked to common viral pathogens, based on a later analysis.

PCR employed 60 Vbeta and 13 Jbeta primers. The data were produced by immunoSEQ multiplex PCR, yet TCRdb's version contains in-frame clones alone and is incomplete. Among about 130,000 clones, about 80% were seen once, and the ten largest hold about 9.2%. The sequencing sample was made of PBMCs. The TCR sequence derives from a man aged 30 to 45 in good health and CMV-seropositive.

The CDR3 region is CASSSTGDYNEQFF. The DNA for the CDR3 is TGTGCCAGCAGCTCCACAGGGGACTACAATGAGCAGTTCTTC. The chain links TRBV11-2 to TRBJ2-1; 7 nucleotides match TRBD1. The CDR3 is made up of 14 amino acids. Looked up from germline, CDR1 is SGHAT and CDR2 is FQNNGV. The trim removed 4 bases at V and 3 bases at J, leaving 3 bases unmatched.